This entry lists 5 T cell receptor beta chains sequenced from one sample in a study of regulatory T cells in long-lasting Graves disease. In building TCR beta libraries, iRepertoire HTBI primers were used together with Arm-PCR of CDR3 regions. From the multiplex PCR reads, TCRdb called clonotypes with MiXCR, one entry per CDR3 protein. The sample lists nearly 350,000 distinct CDR3 sequences, roughly 21% occurring once. As for time point: persistent/refractory GD, antithyroid drugs over 5 years with positive TRAb. Following extraction of RNA from PBMCs, that RNA was used to make the TCR library. The sequences come from peripheral blood mononuclear cells (PBMCs), collected when the disease was refractory, from a patient treated with antithyroid drugs. These TCRs come from a female donor with Graves disease.

The chain has TRBV20-1 and TRBJ2-2; TRBD1 might be the D (6 bases). Germline loops: CDR1 DFQATT, CDR2 SNEGSKA (reference sequence). V was pared by 5 bases and J by 1 base, with 11 bases between. CDR3 size: 14 residues. This CDR3 reads CSAGKGQNTGELFF. The CDR3, as DNA: TGCAGTGCTGGGAAGGGACAGAACACCGGGGAGCTGTTTTTT.

The V call is TRBV29-1, the J call TRBJ1-2, with 9 bases fitting TRBD1. The CDR3 covers 15 residues. V shed 0 bases, J shed 3 bases, and the junction held 5 bases outside the gene matches. Germline V gene data show CDR1 as SQVTM and CDR2 as ANQGSEA. The CDR3 bases are TGCAGCGTTGAAGACCGGGACAGGGACTACTATGGCTACACCTTC. It translates to CSVEDRDRDYYGYTF.

In this sample, this clonotype turned up many times. This rearrangement joins TRBV6-5 to TRBJ1-4, with 12 nucleotides matching TRBD1. CDR3 size: 15 residues. CDR1 and CDR2 (germline): MNHEY, SVGAGI. V dropped 4 bases and J dropped 14; count of bases not matched to a gene: 11. The CDR3 DNA sequence: TGTGCCAGCAGTTGGGGACAGGGGGCTAGGGAGGTGCTGTTTTTT. Its protein product is CASSWGQGAREVLFF.

The table lists this clonotype with many counts. The rearrangement uses TRBV3-1 and TRBJ2-7; the match to TRBD2 covers 14 bases. The CDR3 consists of 16 residues. V lost 0 bases and J lost 4; bases outside the gene matches: 2. Germline lookup yields CDR1 LGHDT and CDR2 YNNKEL (reference sequence). The CDR3 sequence: CASSQERLAGGYEQYF. Written as DNA, the CDR3 is TGTGCCAGCAGCCAAGAACGACTAGCGGGAGGGTACGAGCAGTACTTC.

This clonotype was seen at least ten times. This chain's CDR3 is CASSEATSNSPLHF. The DNA for the CDR3 is TGTGCCAGCAGTGAAGCGACCTCTAATTCACCCCTCCACTTT. The chain has TRBV6-1 and TRBJ1-6; no clear D gene. Germline loops: CDR1 MNHNS, CDR2 SASEGT. This CDR3 is 14 amino acids long. The V gene lost 0 bases and the J gene lost 6 bases, with 6 bases spanning the gap.